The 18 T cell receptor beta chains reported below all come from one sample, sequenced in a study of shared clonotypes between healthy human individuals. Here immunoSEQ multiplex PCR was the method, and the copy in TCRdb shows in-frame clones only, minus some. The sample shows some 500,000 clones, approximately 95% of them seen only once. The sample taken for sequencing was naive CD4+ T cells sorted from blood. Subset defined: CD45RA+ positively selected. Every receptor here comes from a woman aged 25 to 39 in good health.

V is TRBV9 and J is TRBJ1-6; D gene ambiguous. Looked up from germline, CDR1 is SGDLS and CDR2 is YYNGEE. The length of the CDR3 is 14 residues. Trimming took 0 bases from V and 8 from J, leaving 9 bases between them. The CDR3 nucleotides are TGTGCCAGCAGCGTAGCTGGTAGGGATTCACCCCTCCACTTT. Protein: CASSVAGRDSPLHF. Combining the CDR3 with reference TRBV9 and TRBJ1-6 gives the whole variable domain DSGVTQTPKHLITATGQRVTLRCSPRSGDLSVYWYQQSLDQGLQFLIQYYNGEERAKGNILERFSAQQFPDLHSELNLSSLELGDSALYFCASSVAGRDSPLHFGNGTRLTVT.

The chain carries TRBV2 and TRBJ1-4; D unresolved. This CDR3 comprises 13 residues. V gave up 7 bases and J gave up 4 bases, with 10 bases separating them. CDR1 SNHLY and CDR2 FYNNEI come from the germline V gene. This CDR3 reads CASNRGINEKLFF. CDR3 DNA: TGTGCCAGCAATCGGGGAATTAATGAAAAACTGTTTTTT.

The CDR3 loop is CASSSQGLVPYEQYF. Written as DNA, the CDR3 is TGTGCCAGCAGCTCCCAGGGACTAGTGCCCTACGAGCAGTACTTC. The rearrangement uses TRBV2 and TRBJ2-7, with 8 bases fitting TRBD2. The germline CDR1 and CDR2 sequences are SNHLY and FYNNEI. The CDR3 sequence is 15 residues long. Trimming removed 6 bases from V and 2 bases from J; junction bases left unmatched: 9.

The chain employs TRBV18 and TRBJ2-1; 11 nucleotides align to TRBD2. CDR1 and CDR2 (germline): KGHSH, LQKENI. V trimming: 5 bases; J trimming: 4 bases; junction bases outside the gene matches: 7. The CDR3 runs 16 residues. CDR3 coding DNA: TGTGCCAGCTCATTAGCGGGACTAGCGGAGTACAATGAGCAGTTCTTC. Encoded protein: CASSLAGLAEYNEQFF.

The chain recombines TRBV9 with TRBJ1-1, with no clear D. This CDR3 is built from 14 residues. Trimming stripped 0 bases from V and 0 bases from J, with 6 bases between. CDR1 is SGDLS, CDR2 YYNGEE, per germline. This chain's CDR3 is CASSVVDLNTEAFF. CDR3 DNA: TGTGCCAGCAGCGTAGTCGACCTGAACACTGAAGCTTTCTTT.

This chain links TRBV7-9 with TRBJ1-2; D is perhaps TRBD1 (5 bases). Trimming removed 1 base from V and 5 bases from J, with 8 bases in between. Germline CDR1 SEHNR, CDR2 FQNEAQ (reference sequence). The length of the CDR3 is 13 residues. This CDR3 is CASSLVEGYGYTF. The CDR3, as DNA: TGTGCCAGCAGCTTAGTGGAGGGGTATGGCTACACCTTC.

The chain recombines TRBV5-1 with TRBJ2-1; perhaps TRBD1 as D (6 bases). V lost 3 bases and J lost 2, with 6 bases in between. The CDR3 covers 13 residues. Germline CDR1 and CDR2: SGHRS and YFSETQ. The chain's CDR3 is CASSWDTYNEQFF. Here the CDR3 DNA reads TGCGCCAGCAGCTGGGACACCTACAATGAGCAGTTCTTC. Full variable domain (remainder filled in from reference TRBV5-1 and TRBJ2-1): KAGVTQTPRYLIKTRGQQVTLSCSPISGHRSVSWYQQTPGQGLQFLFEYFSETQRNKGNFPGRFSGRQFSNSRSEMNVSTLELGDSALYLCASSWDTYNEQFFGPGTRLTVL.

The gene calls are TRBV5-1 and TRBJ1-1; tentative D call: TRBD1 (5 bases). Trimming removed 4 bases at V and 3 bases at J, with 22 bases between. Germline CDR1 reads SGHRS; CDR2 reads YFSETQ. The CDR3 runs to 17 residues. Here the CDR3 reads CASSPRFVEGTYTEAFF. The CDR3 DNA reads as TGCGCCAGCAGCCCGCGTTTCGTGGAGGGGACCTACACTGAAGCTTTCTTT.

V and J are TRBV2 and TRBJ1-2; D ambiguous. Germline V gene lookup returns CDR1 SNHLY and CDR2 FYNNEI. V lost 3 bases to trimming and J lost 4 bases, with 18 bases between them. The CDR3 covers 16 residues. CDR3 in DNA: TGTGCCAGCAGTGAGGGCCGCCCCAAGGTGGGCTATGGCTACACCTTC. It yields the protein CASSEGRPKVGYGYTF.

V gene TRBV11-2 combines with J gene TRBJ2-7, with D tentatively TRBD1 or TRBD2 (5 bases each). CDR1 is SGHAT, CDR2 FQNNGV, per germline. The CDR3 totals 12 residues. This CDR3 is CASRGSSYEQYF. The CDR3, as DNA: TGTGCGAGCCGGGGCTCGTCCTACGAGCAGTACTTC.

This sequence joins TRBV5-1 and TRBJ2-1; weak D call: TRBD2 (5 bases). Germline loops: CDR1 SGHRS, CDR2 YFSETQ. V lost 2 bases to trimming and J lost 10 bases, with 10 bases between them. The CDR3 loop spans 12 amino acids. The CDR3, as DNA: TGCGCCAGCAGCTTTGACGGGAACGAGCAGTTCTTC. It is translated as CASSFDGNEQFF.

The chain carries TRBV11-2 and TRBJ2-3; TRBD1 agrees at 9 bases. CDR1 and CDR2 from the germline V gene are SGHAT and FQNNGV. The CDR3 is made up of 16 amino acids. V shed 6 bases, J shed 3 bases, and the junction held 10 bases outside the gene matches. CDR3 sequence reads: CASRPLTGGRTDTQYF. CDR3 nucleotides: TGTGCCAGCAGACCTCTCACAGGGGGCAGGACAGATACGCAGTATTTT.

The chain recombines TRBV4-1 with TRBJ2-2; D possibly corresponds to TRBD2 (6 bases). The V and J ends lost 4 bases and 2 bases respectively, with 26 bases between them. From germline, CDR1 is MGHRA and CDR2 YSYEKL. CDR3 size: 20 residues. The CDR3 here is CASSLLTWGSGSINTGELFF. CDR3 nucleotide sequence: TGCGCCAGCAGCCTTCTTACTTGGGGTAGCGGATCAATAAACACCGGGGAGCTGTTTTTT.

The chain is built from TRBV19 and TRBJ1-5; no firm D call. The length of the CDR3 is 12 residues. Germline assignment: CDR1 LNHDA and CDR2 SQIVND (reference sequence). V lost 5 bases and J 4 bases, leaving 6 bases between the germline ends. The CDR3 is CASSPKNQPQHF. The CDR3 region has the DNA TGTGCCAGTAGTCCCAAAAATCAGCCCCAGCATTTT.

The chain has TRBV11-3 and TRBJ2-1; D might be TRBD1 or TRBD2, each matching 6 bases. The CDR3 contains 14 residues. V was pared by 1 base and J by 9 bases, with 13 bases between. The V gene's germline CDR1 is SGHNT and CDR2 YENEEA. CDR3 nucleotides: TGTGCCAGCAGCTTAGTGGGGGGCGGGACTGAGCAGTTCTTC. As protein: CASSLVGGGTEQFF. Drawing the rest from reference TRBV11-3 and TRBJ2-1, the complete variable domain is EAGVVQSPRYKIIEKKQPVAFWCNPISGHNTLYWYLQNLGQGPELLIRYENEEAVDDSQLPKDRFSAERLKGVDSTLKIQPAELGDSAVYLCASSLVGGGTEQFFGPGTRLTVL.

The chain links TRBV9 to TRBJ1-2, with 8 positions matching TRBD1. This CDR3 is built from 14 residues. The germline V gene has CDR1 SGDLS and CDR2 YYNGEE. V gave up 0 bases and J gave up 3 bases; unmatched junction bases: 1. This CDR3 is CASSVADRDYGYTF. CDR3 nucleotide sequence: TGTGCCAGCAGCGTAGCGGACAGGGACTATGGCTACACCTTC.

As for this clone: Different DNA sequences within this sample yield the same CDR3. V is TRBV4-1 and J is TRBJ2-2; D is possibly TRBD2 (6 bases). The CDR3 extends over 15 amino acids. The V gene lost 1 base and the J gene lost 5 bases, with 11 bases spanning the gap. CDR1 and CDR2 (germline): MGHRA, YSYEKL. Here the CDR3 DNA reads TGCGCCAGCAGCCAAGTTCGGAGGGTGACCGGGGAGCTGTTTTTT. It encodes CASSQVRRVTGELFF.

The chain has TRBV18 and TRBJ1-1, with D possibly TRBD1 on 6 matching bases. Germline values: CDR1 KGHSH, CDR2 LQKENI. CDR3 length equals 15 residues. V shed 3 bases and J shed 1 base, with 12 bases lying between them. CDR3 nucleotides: TGTGCCAGCTCACCTGCCGGGACAACGAACACTGAAGCTTTCTTT. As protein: CASSPAGTTNTEAFF.